Below, 26 T cell receptor beta chains from the same sample are listed, as sequenced in a study of post-analysis software for immune sequencing data. Study-level results: Compared with controls, patients had more of five or six TRBV segments, including TRBV5-6, TRBV5-1 and TRBV20-1.

cDNA libraries of TCR beta carried unique molecular identifiers. TCRdb reanalysed the PCR reads using MiXCR and keeps one entry per CDR3 protein. This table has 700,000 to 800,000 distinct CDR3 sequences, around 27% appearing once. These receptors' targets are unknown. The sequenced sample consisted of blood. The receptors were sampled from a girl aged 5 to 17 with multiple sclerosis.

This clonotype was detected a few times. This CDR3 reads CASSQTGLAVGEQFF. In DNA, the CDR3 is TGTGCCAGCAGCCAAACCGGACTAGCGGTTGGAGAGCAGTTCTTC. V is TRBV3-1 and J is TRBJ2-1; 10 bases agree with TRBD2. The junction had 8 bases not matched to a gene; V was cut back by 2 bases and J by 10 bases. The CDR3 totals 15 residues. Germline-derived CDR1 and CDR2 are LGHDT and YNNKEL (reference sequence).

The rearrangement joins TRBV28 to TRBJ2-6; TRBD1 or TRBD2 may be the D gene (5 bases each). The CDR3 length is 16 residues. Germline assignment: CDR1 MDHEN and CDR2 SYDVKM. With 10 bases removed from V and 2 bases from J, the gap between germline ends came to 18 bases. CDR3 DNA: TGTGCCACCCGTGGGGACCGAAACCCTGGGGCCAACGTCCTGACTTTC. Translating it yields CATRGDRNPGANVLTF.

J is TRBJ2-7 and V is TRBV7-2; the match to TRBD2 covers 8 bases. Unmatched junction bases numbered 9, after V lost 1 base and J lost 7 bases. Germline V gene lookup returns CDR1 SGHTA and CDR2 FQGNSA. This CDR3 spans 15 amino acids. The DNA for the CDR3 is TGTGCCAGCAGCTTAGGACTAGCGCAAAACAATGAGCAGTACTTC. Encoded protein: CASSLGLAQNNEQYF.

The sample holds a few counts of this clonotype. The chain employs TRBV6-2 or TRBV6-3 and TRBJ2-3; tentative D call: TRBD1 (5 bases). CDR1 MNHEY and CDR2 SVGEGT come from the germline V gene. CDR3 length: 15 residues. The V and J ends lost 5 bases and 4 bases respectively, with 16 bases between them. The DNA for the CDR3 is TGTGCCAGCAGTCTCGACCGGCAGGGCGCAGATACGCAGTATTTT. Amino acid sequence: CASSLDRQGADTQYF.

This rearrangement joins TRBV12-3 or TRBV12-4 to TRBJ2-5; D is perhaps TRBD1 or TRBD2 (6 bases each). Trimming left V 6 bases short and J 9 bases short, with 20 bases between. The CDR3 totals 14 residues. The CDR3 DNA reads as TGTGCCAGCAGCCCAAAGGGGGGTTCCCTGGCCCAGTACTTC. Its translation is CASSPKGGSLAQYF.

This sequence joins TRBV18 and TRBJ2-1, with TRBD2 matching 12 bases. The V gene end was trimmed by 3 bases and the J gene end by 8 bases; junction bases not matched to a gene: 14. Germline loops: CDR1 KGHSH, CDR2 LQKENI. The CDR3 runs 18 residues. The CDR3 sequence is CASSPRLAGVSFHDEQFF. The CDR3 region has the DNA TGTGCCAGCTCACCGAGACTAGCGGGAGTCTCATTCCATGATGAGCAGTTCTTC. The full variable domain, completed using reference TRBV18 and TRBJ2-1, is NAGVMQNPRHLVRRRGQEARLRCSPMKGHSHVYWYRQLPEEGLKFMVYLQKENIIDESGMPKERFSAEFPKEGPSILRIQQVVRGDSAAYFCASSPRLAGVSFHDEQFFGPGTRLTVL.

As concerns this clonotype: One end of the junction fails to match germline, which may point to a read error. The V gene is TRBV5-5, the J gene TRBJ2-5, with D perhaps being TRBD1 or TRBD2 (5 bases each). The CDR3 totals 15 residues. Germline V gives CDR1 SGHKS, CDR2 YYEKEE (reference sequence). The CDR3 region is CASSSAGAEGKTQHF. As DNA, the CDR3 is TGTGCCAGCAGCTCCGCCGGGGCCGAAGGAAAGACCCAGCACTTC.

This sequence joins TRBV18 and TRBJ1-1; no definite D call. Germline V gene data show CDR1 as KGHSH and CDR2 as LQKENI. V lost 5 bases, J lost 4 bases, and 14 bases lay in between. The CDR3 sequence is 14 residues long. CDR3 sequence (DNA): TGTGCCAGCTCAACGGACTTTGGCGGCACTGAAGCTTTCTTT. Translated, it gives CASSTDFGGTEAFF.

This clonotype was detected a few times. J is TRBJ1-2 and V is TRBV3-1; D might be TRBD1 (5 bases). CDR3 length equals 13 residues. Trimming pared 1 base from V and 5 bases from J, leaving 8 bases between. Germline V gene sequence: CDR1 LGHDT, CDR2 YNNKEL (reference sequence). DNA of the CDR3: TGTGCCAGCAGCCAAGCTCGGGGGTATGGCTACACCTTC. This codes for CASSQARGYGYTF.

Only a few counts were recorded for this clonotype. This chain uses TRBV10-3 with TRBJ2-3; TRBD2 matches 10 bases. The CDR3 length is 16 residues. The junction had 7 bases not matched to a gene; V was cut back by 5 bases and J by 2 bases. CDR1 and CDR2 (germline): ENHRY, SYGVKD. CDR3 coding DNA: TGTGCCATCAGTCCCGGGACTAGCGCCTACACAGATACGCAGTATTTT. It is translated as CAISPGTSAYTDTQYF.

This clonotype was recorded many times. Written as DNA, the CDR3 is TGTGCCAGCAGCTTAGGGACAGGGATCACCGAGCAGTACTTC. Translated: CASSLGTGITEQYF. The chain employs TRBV5-6 and TRBJ2-7, with 9 bases aligning to TRBD1. The junction had 6 bases not matched to a gene; V was cut back by 2 bases and J by 6 bases. The CDR3 length is 14 residues. The germline CDR1 and CDR2 sequences are SGHDT and YYEEEE.

Only a few counts were recorded for this clonotype. This chain connects TRBV7-2 to TRBJ1-1; D gene unclear. Trimming shortened V by 0 bases and J by 7 bases, and 9 bases separated the two germline ends. The CDR3 consists of 13 residues. Germline V gene lookup returns CDR1 SGHTA and CDR2 FQGNSA. The DNA for the CDR3 is TGTGCCAGCAGCTTAGCGCCCGATTTTGAAGCTTTCTTT. Translating it yields CASSLAPDFEAFF. Drawing the rest from reference TRBV7-2 and TRBJ1-1, the complete variable domain is GAGVSQSPSNKVTEKGKDVELRCDPISGHTALYWYRQSLGQGLEFLIYFQGNSAPDKSGLPSDRFSAERTGGSVSTLTIQRTQQEDSAVYLCASSLAPDFEAFFGQGTRLTVV.

This chain joins TRBV20-1 and TRBJ2-5; either TRBD1 or TRBD2 may supply D (5 bases each). V was clipped by 6 bases and J by 5 bases, with 10 bases between them. The germline CDR1 and CDR2 sequences are DFQATT and SNEGSKA (reference sequence). The CDR3 is made up of 11 amino acids. CDR3 DNA sequence: TGCAGTGCGGACTGGGGGGAGACCCAGTACTTC. Residues: CSADWGETQYF.

The V and J genes are TRBV12-3 or TRBV12-4 and TRBJ1-4; tentative D call: TRBD1 (5 bases). Trimming took 1 base from V and 3 from J, leaving 18 bases between them. The CDR3 contains 18 residues. The CDR3 nucleotides read TGTGCCAGCAGTTTAGTCGTTGGCAGGGAGGCCGCTAATGAAAAACTGTTTTTT. It is translated as CASSLVVGREAANEKLFF.

This clonotype was picked up a small number of times. The chain joins TRBV7-2 to TRBJ2-5; no reliable D call. Trimming took off 2 bases at V and 5 bases at J, with 9 bases between the two ends. Germline-derived CDR1 and CDR2 are SGHTA and FQGNSA. The CDR3 is 13 residues long. The CDR3 region is CASSLLTSETQYF. The CDR3 DNA reads TGTGCCAGCAGCTTACTTACTTCCGAGACCCAGTACTTC.

This clonotype has only a few counts. The chain uses TRBV7-9 and TRBJ1-1; D gene uncertain. This CDR3 region has 16 residues. V lost 5 bases, J lost 0 bases, and 16 bases lay in between. Germline CDR1 and CDR2: SEHNR and FQNEAQ (reference sequence). CDR3 residues: CASSAPMSRMNTEAFF. In nucleotides, the CDR3 is TGTGCCAGCAGCGCCCCCATGAGTAGGATGAACACTGAAGCTTTCTTT.

This clonotype was counted between two and nine times. This chain joins TRBV6-1 and TRBJ2-5; weak D call: TRBD1 (6 bases). This CDR3 spans 13 amino acids. The V and J ends lost 8 bases and 1 base respectively, with 11 bases between them. CDR1 and CDR2 (germline): MNHNS, SASEGT. This CDR3 reads CASGIQGQETQYF. The CDR3 coding sequence is TGTGCCAGCGGTATACAGGGCCAAGAGACCCAGTACTTC.

The genes are TRBV20-1 and TRBJ2-5; D is uncertain. There are 14 residues in the CDR3. The germline gives CDR1 DFQATT, CDR2 SNEGSKA (reference sequence). Trimming removed 3 bases from V and 1 base from J, with 12 bases in between. CDR3 sequence (DNA): TGCAGTGCTAGCTTCAGGTCCCTCCAAGAGACCCAGTACTTC. Its translation: CSASFRSLQETQYF.

The table lists this clonotype with a few counts. The chain is built from TRBV9 and TRBJ1-2; 10 nucleotides line up with TRBD1. Germline CDR1 is SGDLS and CDR2 is YYNGEE. The CDR3 spans 17 residues. V gave up 3 bases and J gave up 4 bases; unmatched junction bases: 12. The CDR3 DNA sequence: TGTGCCAGCAGCGCCCCGGGACAGGGGCCCCCTGGCTATGGCTACACCTTC. Amino acids: CASSAPGQGPPGYGYTF.

The V gene is TRBV12-3 or TRBV12-4, the J gene TRBJ2-3; 8 bases fit TRBD1. The CDR3 is 17 residues long. V lost 5 bases, J lost 13 bases, and 23 bases stayed unmatched. The CDR3 sequence is CASSPLGQGISTDAEYF. The DNA of the CDR3 is TGTGCCAGCAGTCCCCTCGGACAGGGTATTAGCACAGATGCGGAGTATTTT.

CDR3 sequence reads: CAIRPERTEAFF. CDR3 DNA: TGTGCCATCCGCCCAGAACGAACTGAAGCTTTCTTT. V and J are TRBV10-3 and TRBJ1-1, with D hard to call. This CDR3 has 12 amino acids. V lost 8 bases and J lost 5, with 12 bases in between. Germline V CDR1 and CDR2: ENHRY, SYGVKD.

J is TRBJ2-1 and V is TRBV7-2; D unresolved. V was clipped by 0 bases and J by 13 bases, with 22 bases between them. This CDR3 is 16 amino acids long. Looked up from germline, CDR1 is SGHTA and CDR2 is FQGNSA. This CDR3 reads CASSLAPLALQETQFF. The CDR3 nucleotides are TGTGCCAGCAGCTTAGCGCCGCTGGCGCTTCAAGAGACCCAGTTCTTC.

This clonotype turned up a few times. This chain joins TRBV7-9 and TRBJ2-1; possibly TRBD1 or TRBD2 for D (5 bases each). V dropped 5 bases and J dropped 8 bases, with 16 bases sitting between them. Germline assignment: CDR1 SEHNR and CDR2 FQNEAQ (reference sequence). This CDR3 contains 14 residues. The CDR3 spells CASSPRPGTYEQFF. CDR3 nucleotides: TGTGCCAGCAGCCCCAGGCCCGGGACGTATGAGCAGTTCTTC.

This clonotype was detected once. The junction and the germline gene differ at one end; a read error may be behind it. The V and J genes are TRBV4-3 and TRBJ2-1; D gene unclear. Germline values: CDR1 LGHNA, CDR2 YSLEER. The CDR3 has 15 amino acids. Here the CDR3 DNA reads TGCGCCAGCAGCCAAGTACAGCTAGATTACAATGTGCAGTTCTTC. This translates into CASSQVQLDYNVQFF.

This clonotype was seen a few times. The chain couples TRBV9 to TRBJ2-1; D is possibly TRBD2 (6 bases). Trimming removed 3 bases at V and 0 bases at J, with 10 bases between. The germline V gene has CDR1 SGDLS and CDR2 YYNGEE. This CDR3 comprises 15 residues. CDR3 residues: CASSGVAVSYNEQFF. DNA of the CDR3: TGTGCCAGCAGCGGAGTAGCGGTCTCCTACAATGAGCAGTTCTTC.

V gene TRBV29-1 combines with J gene TRBJ2-1; weak D call: TRBD1 (5 bases). V was trimmed by 4 bases and J by 3 bases, leaving 10 bases between them. CDR1 SQVTM and CDR2 ANQGSEA come from the germline V gene. The CDR3 consists of 13 residues. CDR3 region: CSVAPGIYNEQFF. As DNA, the CDR3 is TGCAGCGTTGCACCAGGGATCTACAATGAGCAGTTCTTC.